Following are 12 T cell receptor beta chains from one sample sequenced in a study of T cell responses to AZD1222 COVID-19 vaccine. Using immunoSEQ multiplex PCR, the repertoire was profiled, and TCRdb retains in-frame clones only, with some absent. The repertoire holds tens of thousands of clones, with around 90% as singletons. The sample was peripheral blood, taken 28 days after the second AZD1222 dose. These receptors were obtained from an adult who received the AZD1222 COVID-19 vaccine.

A single count supports this clone. The chain has TRBV5-1 and TRBJ1-2, with 7 nucleotides matching TRBD1. J was trimmed by 4 bases and V by 4 bases; bases with no gene match: 10. The CDR3 has 15 amino acids. CDR1 is SGHRS, CDR2 YFSETQ, per germline. DNA of the CDR3: TGCGCCAGCAGCACAGGGACAGCAGCAGTCTATGGCTACACCTTC. Translating gives CASSTGTAAVYGYTF.

The chain carries TRBV15 and TRBJ1-1, with 11 bases lining up with TRBD1. V shed 1 base, J shed 4 bases, and the junction held 2 bases outside the gene matches. The CDR3 loop spans 15 amino acids. Per the germline V gene, CDR1 is LNHNV and CDR2 is YYDKDF (reference sequence). This CDR3 is CATSRGTGGSTEAFF. CDR3 DNA sequence: TGTGCCACCAGCAGAGGGACAGGGGGCTCCACTGAAGCTTTCTTT.

The chain joins TRBV3-1 (or the pseudogene TRBV3-2) to TRBJ2-7; unclear D gene. CDR3 size: 11 residues. V was clipped by 1 base and J by 6 bases, with 4 bases between them. CDR1 is LGHDT and CDR2 is YNNKEL in the germline V gene (reference sequence). The DNA for the CDR3 is TGTGCCAGCAGCCAAGCGGGCGAGCAGTACTTC. It specifies CASSQAGEQYF.

V usage is TRBV19 and J usage is TRBJ2-1, with TRBD2 matching 11 bases. Germline CDR1 reads LNHDA; CDR2 reads SQIVND (reference sequence). CDR3 length equals 14 residues. Trimming removed 6 bases from V and 4 bases from J; junction bases left unmatched: 2. The CDR3 sequence: CASSRTSGYNEQFF. The CDR3 region has the DNA TGTGCCAGTAGCCGGACTAGCGGGTACAATGAGCAGTTCTTC.

This clone came up once. The rearrangement uses TRBV6-5 and TRBJ1-4; tentatively, D is TRBD1 (6 bases). Per the germline V gene, CDR1 is MNHEY and CDR2 is SVGAGI. V lost 8 bases and J lost 3, with 7 bases in between. The CDR3 covers 12 residues. Here the CDR3 reads CASRTANEKLFF. The DNA of the CDR3 is TGTGCCAGCCGGACAGCTAATGAAAAACTGTTTTTT.

The chain couples TRBV21-1 to TRBJ2-7; the D call in the table, TRBD1, was not verified against the DNA. TRBV21-1 is a known pseudogene. This CDR3 has 13 residues. Written as DNA, the CDR3 is TGTGCCAGCAGCTGGGGACAGGCCTACGAGCAGTACTTC. Encoded protein: CASSWGQAYEQYF.

This chain connects TRBV3-1 (or the pseudogene TRBV3-2) to TRBJ1-5; D gene ambiguous. This CDR3 region has 16 residues. From germline, CDR1 is LGHDT and CDR2 YNNKEL (reference sequence). The V and J ends lost 3 bases and 1 base respectively, with 13 bases between them. The CDR3 here is CASSQRLDLSNQPQHF. As DNA, the CDR3 is TGTGCCAGCAGCCAGAGGTTGGACCTGAGCAATCAGCCCCAGCATTTT.

This chain links TRBV18 with TRBJ1-2; D might be TRBD1 (5 bases). V shed 3 bases and J shed 8 bases, with 7 bases lying between them. Germline-derived CDR1 and CDR2 are KGHSH and LQKENI. CDR3 size: 11 residues. CDR3 coding DNA: TGTGCCAGCTCACCGGGACGAGGCTACACCTTC. Translated: CASSPGRGYTF.

The CDR3 bases are TGCGCCAGCAGCCCCGTCTCCGAAAGGGGGATAAAAAAACTGTTTTTT. Amino acids: CASSPVSERGIKKLFF. This chain uses TRBV5-1 with TRBJ1-4; D is perhaps TRBD1 (6 bases). The ends were cut back, 4 bases at V and 9 bases at J, with 22 bases in the middle. Germline assignment: CDR1 SGHRS and CDR2 YFSETQ. The CDR3 loop spans 16 amino acids.

The chain combines TRBV18 with TRBJ1-2; TRBD1 matches at 8 bases. The CDR3 is made up of 15 amino acids. Germline trimming cut 3 bases from V and 3 bases from J; bases unmatched to any gene: 6. CDR1 and CDR2 from the germline V gene are KGHSH and LQKENI. This chain's CDR3 is CASSPQDRAHYGYTF. The CDR3 DNA follows: TGTGCCAGCTCACCGCAGGACAGGGCGCACTATGGCTACACCTTC.

The chain recombines TRBV6-5 with TRBJ2-7, with 8 positions matching TRBD1. The ends lost 8 bases at V and 3 bases at J; junction bases unmatched: 0. The CDR3 sequence is 11 residues long. Germline V gene sequence: CDR1 MNHEY, CDR2 SVGAGI. For the CDR3, the DNA is TGTGCCAGCGACAGGGGCTACGAGCAGTACTTC. Residues: CASDRGYEQYF.

The chain combines TRBV2 with TRBJ1-2; no clear D. Germline CDR1 reads SNHLY; CDR2 reads FYNNEI. V lost 2 bases to trimming and J lost 8 bases, with 15 bases between them. This CDR3 contains 14 residues. As DNA, the CDR3 is TGTGCCAGCAGTGAACTCCTTACCTCTTGGGGCTACACCTTC. Its protein is CASSELLTSWGYTF.